The 20 T cell receptor beta chains listed next were all sequenced from one sample in a study of cytomegalovirus exposure and HLA in healthy donors (dated by TCRdb to 2017 to 2019). Libraries came from the immunoSEQ multiplex PCR assay. For the multiplex PCR, a mixture combining 60 forward primers for TCR Vbeta segments and 13 reverse primers for TCR Jbeta segments was used. TCRdb took over this immuneACCESS table, retaining in-frame rearrangements with V and J assigned. Such tables are incomplete; in checked studies, under half of the missing clones stem from an unresolved V gene, and the remainder is unexplained. Counted in this sample were some 150,000 clones; more than 65% of them appeared once. 1.5% of the sample rests with the top ten. Input material: PBMCs. These receptors were obtained from a male donor in good health and CMV-seronegative.

The V call is TRBV6-5, the J call TRBJ1-4, with D perhaps TRBD1 (6 bases). The CDR3 runs to 14 residues. V lost 6 bases, J lost 7 bases, and 15 bases lay in between. Per germline, CDR1 MNHEY and CDR2 SVGAGI. The CDR3: CASRSDSVGEKLFF. Here the CDR3 DNA reads TGTGCCAGCAGATCGGACAGCGTTGGTGAAAAACTGTTTTTT.

V gene TRBV12-5 combines with J gene TRBJ2-1; D might be TRBD2 (5 bases). The germline gives CDR1 LGHNT, CDR2 FRNRAP. This CDR3 is 15 amino acids long. V lost 7 bases and J 0 bases, leaving 13 bases between the germline ends. The CDR3 loop is CASASAESSYNEQFF. Written as DNA, the CDR3 is TGTGCTAGTGCCTCAGCGGAGAGCTCCTACAATGAGCAGTTCTTC. The complete variable domain, with remaining parts taken from reference TRBV12-5 and TRBJ2-1, reads DARVTQTPRHKVTEMGQEVTMRCQPILGHNTVFWYRQTMMQGLELLAYFRNRAPLDDSGMPKDRFSAEMPDATLATLKIQPSEPRDSAVYFCASASAESSYNEQFFGPGTRLTVL.

The V gene is TRBV4-1, the J gene TRBJ1-2; TRBD1 might be the D (6 bases). The CDR3 sequence is 16 residues long. In germline, CDR1 is MGHRA, CDR2 YSYEKL. V was shortened by 3 bases and J by 1 base, with 15 bases between the two germline ends. CDR3 protein: CASSHIQGERNYGYTF. The CDR3 DNA reads TGCGCCAGCAGCCACATACAGGGAGAACGTAACTATGGCTACACCTTC.

This chain uses TRBV7-9 with TRBJ1-4; D perhaps matches TRBD1 (6 bases). The ends were cut back, 5 bases at V and 2 bases at J, with 12 bases in the middle. In germline, CDR1 is SEHNR, CDR2 FQNEAQ (reference sequence). The CDR3 loop spans 15 amino acids. The CDR3 reads CASSVYRDTNEKLFF. The CDR3 nucleotides are TGTGCCAGCAGCGTTTACAGGGACACTAATGAAAAACTGTTTTTT.

The rearrangement joins TRBV28 to TRBJ1-2; D is uncertain. V lost 5 bases and J lost 6, with 19 bases in between. This CDR3 has 15 residues. Germline-derived CDR1 and CDR2 are MDHEN and SYDVKM. The CDR3 region is CASSPSPPNLDGYTF. CDR3 nucleotide sequence: TGTGCCAGCAGTCCCTCCCCCCCTAATCTAGATGGCTACACCTTC.

This rearrangement joins TRBV6-4 to TRBJ2-3, with TRBD2 matching 8 bases. J gave up 2 bases and V 2 bases, and 3 bases lay outside the gene matches. The CDR3 totals 15 residues. The germline V gene has CDR1 MRHNA and CDR2 SNTAGT. CDR3 nucleotides: TGTGCCAGCAGTGACGGAGCGGGGGACACAGATACGCAGTATTTT. Translated, it gives CASSDGAGDTDTQYF.

This chain joins TRBV11-1 and TRBJ1-2, with D maybe TRBD1 (6 bases). The germline V gene has CDR1 SGHAT and CDR2 FQDESV (reference sequence). V was cut by 2 bases and J by 5 bases, with 15 bases left in between. This CDR3 has 15 residues. The CDR3 is CASSLHRGTDYGYTF. Here the CDR3 DNA reads TGTGCCAGCAGCTTACATAGGGGGACGGATTATGGCTACACCTTC. Variable domain in full (rest from reference TRBV11-1 and TRBJ1-2): EAEVAQSPRYKITEKSQAVAFWCDPISGHATLYWYRQILGQGPELLVQFQDESVVDDSQLPKDRFSAERLKGVDSTLKIQPAELGDSAMYLCASSLHRGTDYGYTFGSGTRLTVV.

V usage is TRBV25-1 and J usage is TRBJ2-6, with 7 positions matching TRBD1. The CDR3 totals 18 residues. Germline V gene data show CDR1 as MGHDK and CDR2 as SYGVNS. Germline trimming cut 1 base from V and 0 bases from J; bases unmatched to any gene: 6. The CDR3: CASSESTGMGSGANVLTF. The DNA for the CDR3 is TGTGCCAGCAGTGAATCGACAGGGATGGGCTCTGGGGCCAACGTCCTGACTTTC.

With respect to this clone: An end of the junction does not agree with germline; a read error may underlie this. The chain joins TRBV28 to TRBJ1-6; 8 bases line up with TRBD1. Germline loops: CDR1 MDHEN, CDR2 SYDVKM. The CDR3 spans 16 residues. The CDR3 sequence: CASSRQTGEDNSPLHF. The CDR3 nucleotides are TGTGCCAGCAGCCGCCAGACAGGGGAGGATAATTCACCCCTTCACTTT.

This clone was observed a handful of times. V gene TRBV6-5 combines with J gene TRBJ1-4, with D hard to call. The V gene lost 2 bases and the J gene lost 0 bases, with 7 bases spanning the gap. Looked up from germline, CDR1 is MNHEY and CDR2 is SVGAGI. This CDR3 is built from 15 residues. The CDR3 DNA reads as TGTGCCAGCAGTTACGCCGGTCCAACTAATGAAAAACTGTTTTTT. It codes for CASSYAGPTNEKLFF.

The V and J genes are TRBV11-2 and TRBJ2-7; D possibly corresponds to TRBD1 (7 bases). Per the germline V gene, CDR1 is SGHAT and CDR2 is FQNNGV. The V end was cut by 4 bases, the J end by 3 bases, with 19 bases between. This CDR3 is 16 amino acids long. The CDR3 coding sequence is TGTGCCAGCAGCTCACCACGGACAGGAGGGATCTACGAGCAGTACTTC. The encoded protein is CASSSPRTGGIYEQYF.

The gene calls are TRBV10-1 and TRBJ2-1, with a possible D match to TRBD2 (6 bases). This CDR3 has 16 residues. CDR1 WNHNN and CDR2 SYGVQD come from the germline V gene (reference sequence). With 3 bases removed from V and 4 bases from J, the gap between germline ends came to 16 bases. DNA of the CDR3: TGCGCCAGCAGTGACGGCGGCGGGGAAGTATACAATGAGCAGTTCTTC. Its protein product is CASSDGGGEVYNEQFF.

This clone has a handful of counts. The V and J genes are TRBV6-5 and TRBJ1-5; 7 bases agree with TRBD1. Germline CDR1 is MNHEY and CDR2 is SVGAGI. V lost 6 bases, J lost 1 base, and 6 bases stayed unmatched. CDR3 length: 15 residues. This chain's CDR3 is CASRIDRESNQPQHF. CDR3 DNA sequence: TGTGCCAGCAGAATCGACAGGGAGAGCAATCAGCCCCAGCATTTT.

The V and J genes are TRBV5-1 and TRBJ2-1; tentatively, D is TRBD2 (5 bases). V shed 0 bases and J shed 5 bases, with 12 bases lying between them. In germline, CDR1 is SGHRS, CDR2 YFSETQ. The CDR3 has 15 residues. CDR3: CASSLVEGSNNEQFF. DNA for the CDR3: TGCGCCAGCAGCTTGGTTGAGGGATCCAACAATGAGCAGTTCTTC.

CDR3 DNA: TGCAGCGACGAGACAGGGTACACTGAAGCTTTCTTT. Protein: CSDETGYTEAFF. This chain links TRBV29-1 with TRBJ1-1, with 7 bases that match TRBD1. The CDR3 covers 12 residues. CDR1 is SQVTM, CDR2 ANQGSEA, per germline. V was clipped by 7 bases and J by 3 bases; unmatched bases: 5.

The rearrangement joins TRBV6-5 to TRBJ1-6; 7 bases map to TRBD1. In germline, CDR1 is MNHEY, CDR2 SVGAGI. V shed 8 bases, J shed 9 bases, and the junction held 13 bases outside the gene matches. CDR3 length: 15 residues. The CDR3 is CASLRQGGYGSPLHF. The DNA of the CDR3 is TGTGCCAGCCTCCGGCAGGGGGGATACGGTTCACCCCTCCACTTT.

The chain carries TRBV5-1 and TRBJ1-1; tentative D call: TRBD1 (6 bases). The CDR3 covers 15 residues. V was clipped by 4 bases and J by 0 bases, with 13 bases between them. Germline CDR1 and CDR2: SGHRS and YFSETQ. CDR3 nucleotide sequence: TGCGCCAGCAGCCCATGGACAGCCATGAACACTGAAGCTTTCTTT. It translates to CASSPWTAMNTEAFF.

In nucleotides, the CDR3 is TGTGCCAGCTCCCTACAGGGACTAGCGGAGCAGTACTTC. Translating it yields CASSLQGLAEQYF. This chain connects TRBV18 to TRBJ2-7, with 10 bases that match TRBD2. This CDR3 comprises 13 residues. J gave up 7 bases and V 6 bases, and 6 bases lay outside the gene matches. Germline CDR1 KGHSH, CDR2 LQKENI.

The chain links TRBV9 to TRBJ2-7, with TRBD2 matching over 12 bases. V gave up 0 bases and J gave up 4 bases; unmatched junction bases: 8. CDR3 length: 17 residues. Per germline, CDR1 SGDLS and CDR2 YYNGEE. CDR3 region: CASSVAGRTSGDYEQYF. The DNA of the CDR3 is TGTGCCAGCAGCGTAGCGGGTAGGACTAGCGGGGATTACGAGCAGTACTTC.

The J gene is TRBJ1-4, the V gene TRBV28; D gene unclear. The V end was cut by 3 bases, the J end by 3 bases, with 14 bases between. Per the germline V gene, CDR1 is MDHEN and CDR2 is SYDVKM. The CDR3 has 16 residues. The CDR3, as DNA: TGTGCCAGCAGTTTCTTCACTCGGGGTTCTAATGAAAAACTGTTTTTT. This encodes CASSFFTRGSNEKLFF.